The present entry profiles one TCR beta chain with its context. Its antigen is still unknown. This sample is drawn from a study of cytotoxic CD8 clonotypes in ibrutinib-treated CLL. Study-level findings and limits: Baseline clonality was higher than in age-matched healthy donors and moved in step with circulating CD8+ T-cell counts.

The length of the CDR3 is 15 residues. Germline lookup yields CDR1 MNHNS and CDR2 SASEGT. Between the trimmed V and J ends, which lost 7 bases and 3 bases, there was a span of 16 bases. The intended depth for sequencing was 1 in 200,000 to 1 in 1 million T cells. Libraries were prepared by immunoSEQ multiplex PCR; TCRdb keeps only in-frame clonotypes and omits some of them. This sample has approximately 340,000 clones, with over 55% found just once. The chain uses TRBV6-1 and TRBJ1-5; D might be TRBD1 (6 bases). The receptor comes from a human donor with chronic lymphocytic leukemia. Sequencing was performed on PBMCs, taken after 36 months of ibrutinib treatment. CDR3 protein: CASNPRTAYNQPQHF. CDR3 in DNA: TGTGCCAGCAACCCAAGGACAGCTTACAATCAGCCCCAGCATTTT.